The clone carrying this T cell receptor beta chain has a count of ten or more. Antigen specificity is unknown. TCR beta CDR3 sequences were amplified from RNA transcripts. A first-round RT-PCR of the TCR CDR3 used the HTBI primer set. TCRdb processed the multiplex PCR reads anew with MiXCR; each CDR3 protein has one entry. The sample contains about 610,000 distinct CDR3 sequences, 40% to 55% of which appear only once. This sample was taken from a study of T cells in Graves' hyperthyroidism and ophthalmopathy. Study conclusions and caveats: Before onset, ophthalmopathy was predicted by the model a median roughly six months earlier. Patients with ophthalmopathy were separated from those with stable hyperthyroidism by a 13 V-J model. Most clonotypes expanded in the thyroid (above 0.001) were also present in blood.

Diagnosis relied on clinical symptoms, serum thyroxine and TRAb, thyroid ultrasound and orbital computed tomography. The TCR sequence derives from a woman under 30 with Graves' hyperthyroidism. The specimen was peripheral blood or thyroid tissue (not recorded which).

In DNA form, the CDR3 reads TGTGCCAGCAGAAGAGGGCGGGAATCCTACGAGCAGTACTTC. Translated: CASRRGRESYEQYF. This chain uses TRBV12-3 or TRBV12-4 with TRBJ2-7, with D perhaps matching TRBD2 (6 bases). CDR3 length: 14 residues. The V end lost 6 bases, the J end lost 1 base, and 13 bases lay between the germline ends.